Each of the 26 T cell receptor beta chains below was sequenced from the same sample in a study of identical twins. TCRdb independently ran MiXCR on the 5' RACE reads; one entry per CDR3 protein. The sample consists of about 520,000 distinct CDR3 sequences, less than 25% of them appearing once. The same sample was also used in a study of T cells expressing NK-cell markers.

The sequencing sample was made of CD4+ T cells sorted from blood. The receptors here all came from a woman aged 18-35 years in good health.

A few counts support this clonotype. This chain uses TRBV6-1 with TRBJ1-2; D is perhaps TRBD1 (6 bases). The ends were cut back, 5 bases at V and 5 bases at J, with 15 bases in the middle. In germline, CDR1 is MNHNS, CDR2 SASEGT. The CDR3 extends over 14 amino acids. CDR3 loop: CASSTPGGIYGYTF. The DNA for the CDR3 is TGTGCCAGCAGTACCCCTGGGGGCATTTATGGCTACACCTTC.

The rearrangement links TRBV7-2 to TRBJ2-1; 9 bases align to TRBD1. The ends lost 5 bases at V and 9 bases at J; junction bases unmatched: 8. The CDR3 has 14 amino acids. Per the germline V gene, CDR1 is SGHTA and CDR2 is FQGNSA. The CDR3 coding sequence is TGTGCCAGCAGCCCTACTACAGGGGGCCTTGAGCAGTTCTTC. Translation: CASSPTTGGLEQFF.

The genes are TRBV11-2 and TRBJ2-1, with 10 positions matching TRBD2. V lost 2 bases, J lost 7 bases, and 8 bases stayed unmatched. Germline V gives CDR1 SGHAT, CDR2 FQNNGV. The CDR3 consists of 16 residues. In nucleotides, the CDR3 is TGTGCCAGCAGCTTATGGTCTAGCGGGAGTAGAAATGAGCAGTTCTTC. The encoded protein is CASSLWSSGSRNEQFF.

The chain carries TRBV12-3 or TRBV12-4 and TRBJ2-4, with D tentatively TRBD1 (5 bases). V lost 3 bases to trimming and J lost 8 bases, with 11 bases between them. This CDR3 has 13 amino acids. The CDR3 is CASSFSGKYIQYF. DNA for the CDR3: TGTGCCAGCAGTTTTTCAGGGAAGTACATTCAGTACTTC.

The V and J genes are TRBV20-1 and TRBJ2-3; weak D call: TRBD1 (6 bases). Trimming removed 5 bases from V and 2 bases from J, with 11 bases in between. Germline assignment: CDR1 DFQATT and CDR2 SNEGSKA (reference sequence). This CDR3 has 13 amino acids. The CDR3 bases are TGCAGTGCTCCGACAGGAGTCACAGATACGCAGTATTTT. It specifies CSAPTGVTDTQYF.

This clonotype was recorded at least ten times. This chain joins TRBV9 and TRBJ1-1; D remains ambiguous. V was trimmed by 2 bases and J by 1 base, leaving 6 bases between them. Germline V gene sequence: CDR1 SGDLS, CDR2 YYNGEE. The CDR3 runs 13 residues. This chain's CDR3 is CASSVGRNTEAFF. The CDR3, as DNA: TGTGCCAGCAGCGTCGGACGGAACACTGAAGCTTTCTTT.

This clonotype was recorded at least ten times. V gene TRBV29-1 combines with J gene TRBJ2-1; possible D gene TRBD2, 6 bases. CDR3 length: 10 amino acids. Per germline, CDR1 SQVTM and CDR2 ANQGSEA. The ends were cut back, 8 bases at V and 10 bases at J, with 12 bases in the middle. CDR3 bases: TGCAGCTCTAGCGAGGCGGAGCAGTTCTTC. Translation gives CSSSEAEQFF.

Only a few counts were recorded for this clonotype. An end of the junction does not agree with germline; a read error may underlie this. The J gene is TRBJ2-3, the V gene TRBV5-8; possibly TRBD2 for D (6 bases). Germline loops: CDR1 SGHTS, CDR2 YDEGEE. The CDR3 sequence is 14 residues long. DNA of the CDR3: TGTGCCAGCAGCTTGGCCGAACGGGCGGGGACCAGTAAATTT. Protein: CASSLAERAGTSKF.

This chain joins TRBV7-9 and TRBJ1-6; D remains unclear. Germline V gives CDR1 SEHNR, CDR2 FQNEAQ (reference sequence). CDR3 length: 15 amino acids. The V end lost 0 bases, the J end lost 7 bases, and 10 bases lay between the germline ends. The CDR3 sequence: CASSLARTLNSPLHF. In DNA form, the CDR3 reads TGTGCCAGCAGCTTAGCGCGTACGCTAAATTCACCCCTCCACTTT.

The J gene is TRBJ2-7, the V gene TRBV5-6; D may be TRBD1 or TRBD2 (5 bases each). This CDR3 comprises 13 residues. Germline V lookup: CDR1 SGHDT, CDR2 YYEEEE. The V end was cut by 3 bases, the J end by 4 bases, with 11 bases between. The CDR3 protein is CASSSGPVYEQYF. CDR3 sequence (DNA): TGTGCCAGCAGCTCGGGACCGGTTTACGAGCAGTACTTC.

There are a few counts of this clonotype. This chain joins TRBV5-1 and TRBJ2-2; D is perhaps TRBD2 (6 bases). The V end lost 7 bases, the J end lost 7 bases, and 17 bases lay between the germline ends. The CDR3 length is 14 residues. Germline lookup yields CDR1 SGHRS and CDR2 YFSETQ. This chain's CDR3 is CASGTGELDGELFF. The CDR3 nucleotides read TGCGCCAGCGGGACGGGAGAGCTTGACGGGGAGCTGTTTTTT.

This clonotype was seen a handful of times. The CDR3 loop reads CSARADFPDTQYF. The CDR3 bases are TGCAGTGCTAGAGCCGACTTCCCCGATACGCAGTATTTT. The chain recombines TRBV20-1 with TRBJ2-3; no clear D. The germline V gene has CDR1 DFQATT and CDR2 SNEGSKA (reference sequence). V gave up 1 base and J gave up 6 bases, with 11 bases separating them. This CDR3 contains 13 residues.

The chain recombines TRBV7-2 with TRBJ2-5, with D uncertain. The CDR3 runs 16 residues. V was clipped by 2 bases and J by 1 base, with 14 bases between them. The germline V gene encodes CDR1 SGHTA and CDR2 FQGNSA. The CDR3 nucleotides read TGTGCCAGCAGCTTAAATGACCCGGGTCTCCAAGAGACCCAGTACTTC. Translation gives CASSLNDPGLQETQYF.

This clonotype appeared a few times. This chain joins TRBV5-1 and TRBJ2-1, with TRBD2 matching over 8 bases. Germline V gives CDR1 SGHRS, CDR2 YFSETQ. The ends lost 5 bases at V and 4 bases at J; junction bases unmatched: 8. The length of the CDR3 is 15 residues. DNA of the CDR3: TGCGCCAGCAGTCCGGGACTAGGAGGGTACAATGAGCAGTTCTTC. This codes for CASSPGLGGYNEQFF.

In this sample, this clonotype turned up a few times. CDR3 nucleotides: TGTGCTAGTGGTTCCTCCGGCCTATACGAGCAGTACTTC. It is translated as CASGSSGLYEQYF. This sequence joins TRBV12-5 and TRBJ2-7; D unresolved. Trimming removed 4 bases at V and 4 bases at J, with 11 bases between. This CDR3 is built from 13 residues. Germline V gene lookup returns CDR1 LGHNT and CDR2 FRNRAP.

The chain carries TRBV4-2 and TRBJ2-7; the match to TRBD2 covers 8 bases. Germline trimming cut 2 bases from V and 2 bases from J; bases unmatched to any gene: 8. The germline gives CDR1 LGHNA, CDR2 YNFKEQ. This CDR3 region has 16 residues. The CDR3 DNA reads as TGTGCCAGCAGCCAACTCTCGGGGGGGACTACCTACGAGCAGTACTTC. Protein product: CASSQLSGGTTYEQYF.

This chain connects TRBV9 to TRBJ2-3; 10 bases line up with TRBD2. The CDR3 consists of 15 residues. The germline CDR1 and CDR2 sequences are SGDLS and YYNGEE. J gave up 6 bases and V 0 bases, and 4 bases lay outside the gene matches. Here the CDR3 DNA reads TGTGCCAGCAGCGTAGCAAGCGGGGGGGCGGATACGCAGTATTTT. Translated: CASSVASGGADTQYF.

This chain connects TRBV3-1 to TRBJ2-7, with a weak D call TRBD2 (6 bases). Trimming pared 4 bases from V and 2 bases from J, leaving 15 bases between. CDR1 and CDR2 (germline): LGHDT, YNNKEL (reference sequence). The CDR3 totals 15 residues. CDR3 sequence: CASSPRLVGPYEQYF. For the CDR3, the DNA is TGTGCCAGCAGCCCGAGACTAGTCGGCCCCTACGAGCAGTACTTC.

The CDR3 sequence: CASKDRAGETQYF. The CDR3 bases are TGTGCCAGCAAAGACAGGGCGGGAGAGACCCAGTACTTC. V usage is TRBV12-3 or TRBV12-4 and J usage is TRBJ2-5; TRBD1 agrees at 7 bases. J was trimmed by 4 bases and V by 7 bases; bases with no gene match: 6. The CDR3 totals 13 residues.

This clonotype was seen a handful of times. This chain uses TRBV5-6 with TRBJ2-6; 8 positions match TRBD1. The CDR3 has 15 residues. Germline values: CDR1 SGHDT, CDR2 YYEEEE. V gave up 4 bases and J gave up 12 bases; unmatched junction bases: 12. The CDR3 DNA follows: TGTGCCAGCAGCCGCCGAGACAGGGGACCCACCGTCCTGACTTTC. It encodes CASSRRDRGPTVLTF.

This chain joins TRBV6-4 and TRBJ1-1; unclear D gene. The CDR3 has 13 amino acids. V dropped 5 bases and J dropped 4 bases, with 11 bases sitting between them. Germline CDR1 is MRHNA and CDR2 is SNTAGT. As DNA, the CDR3 is TGTGCCAGCAGTTTGAGTCTAAGCACTGAAGCTTTCTTT. This encodes CASSLSLSTEAFF.

The chain combines TRBV2 with TRBJ2-3, with TRBD1 as a possible D gene (6 bases). Germline CDR1 and CDR2: SNHLY and FYNNEI. Trimming removed 6 bases from V and 3 bases from J, with 10 bases in between. The CDR3 runs to 13 residues. CDR3 DNA sequence: TGTGCCAGCAGGGGGGCCTGGACAGATACGCAGTATTTT. The encoded protein is CASRGAWTDTQYF.

This clonotype was recorded a few times. The rearrangement uses TRBV12-3 or TRBV12-4 and TRBJ1-1; tentatively, D is TRBD1 (5 bases). The germline V and J ends were trimmed by 5 bases and 6 bases, with 16 bases remaining between them. CDR3 size: 14 residues. In nucleotides, the CDR3 is TGTGCCAGCAGTGTACACGGGGCAAGAGCTGAAGCTTTCTTT. As protein: CASSVHGARAEAFF.

In this sample, this clonotype turned up many times. The chain uses TRBV7-2 and TRBJ2-4; D gene ambiguous. The ends were cut back, 1 base at V and 12 bases at J, with 13 bases in the middle. Germline-derived CDR1 and CDR2 are SGHTA and FQGNSA. This CDR3 spans 13 amino acids. CDR3 sequence: CASSLEVKRNQYF. CDR3 bases: TGTGCCAGCAGCTTAGAGGTCAAACGCAATCAGTACTTC.

This clonotype has only a few counts. The rearrangement joins TRBV5-1 to TRBJ1-6; D is uncertain. With 4 bases removed from V and 14 bases from J, the gap between germline ends came to 25 bases. The CDR3 is 16 amino acids. CDR1 is SGHRS, CDR2 YFSETQ, per germline. Written as DNA, the CDR3 is TGCGCCAGCAGCCCTAACCCGGGTCAATCCGCGGAGGCCCTCCACTTT. It specifies CASSPNPGQSAEALHF.

This clonotype has a count of ten or more. The V call is TRBV20-1, the J call TRBJ2-1, with TRBD2 matching 8 bases. The CDR3 loop spans 17 amino acids. The germline V gene encodes CDR1 DFQATT and CDR2 SNEGSKA (reference sequence). V shed 3 bases and J 2 bases; nucleotides not matched to a gene: 12. In DNA form, the CDR3 reads TGCAGTGCTAGTACACATGGTAGCGGGAACGCCTACAATGAGCAGTTCTTC. Its translation is CSASTHGSGNAYNEQFF.